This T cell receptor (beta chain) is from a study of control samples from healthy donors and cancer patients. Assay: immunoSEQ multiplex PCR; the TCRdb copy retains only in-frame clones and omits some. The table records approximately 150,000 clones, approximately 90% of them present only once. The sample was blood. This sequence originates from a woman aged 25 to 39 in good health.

In nucleotides, the CDR3 is TGTGCCAGCAGTGAGGACAGTGACTATGGCTACACCTTC. Translated: CASSEDSDYGYTF. The V call is TRBV6-1, the J call TRBJ1-2, with D perhaps matching TRBD1 (6 bases). There are 13 residues in the CDR3. Germline V gene sequence: CDR1 MNHNS, CDR2 SASEGT. Trimming pared 3 bases from V and 3 bases from J, leaving 8 bases between.